One sample yielded the 26 T cell receptor beta chains listed below, sequenced in a study of Graves' ophthalmopathy and Graves' hyperthyroidism. Amplified material comprised TCR beta CDR3 regions derived from RNA transcripts. The first round was an RT-PCR with HTBI primers, and the second round was a multiplex PCR. TCRdb redid the calling of the multiplex PCR reads with MiXCR, one entry per CDR3 protein. The sample lists about 150,000 distinct CDR3 sequences, 30% to 45% occurring once. Sequences were obtained from peripheral blood. The receptors shown here come from a woman between 35 and 50 years old with Graves' ophthalmopathy.

There are many counts of this clonotype. This sequence joins TRBV19 and TRBJ1-5; D is ambiguous. There are 14 residues in the CDR3. Trimming removed 1 base from V and 6 bases from J, with 10 bases in between. The germline V gene encodes CDR1 LNHDA and CDR2 SQIVND (reference sequence). The DNA of the CDR3 is TGTGCCAGTAGTATAGTAGGCCGGCCTCAGCCCCAGCATTTT. It specifies CASSIVGRPQPQHF. Combining the CDR3 with reference TRBV19 and TRBJ1-5 gives the whole variable domain DGGITQSPKYLFRKEGQNVTLSCEQNLNHDAMYWYRQDPGQGLRLIYYSQIVNDFQKGDIAEGYSVSREKKESFPLTVTSAQKNPTAFYLCASSIVGRPQPQHFGDGTRLSIL.

This chain connects TRBV6-2 or TRBV6-3 to TRBJ1-5; 9 nucleotides agree with TRBD1. After removal of 6 bases from V and 2 bases from J, the junction contained 8 bases not matched to a gene. CDR1 and CDR2 from the germline V gene are MNHEY and SVGEGT. The CDR3 has 16 residues. The CDR3 is CASSLSDRGGNQPQHF. As DNA, the CDR3 is TGTGCCAGCAGCCTATCGGACAGGGGCGGCAATCAGCCCCAGCATTTT.

This clonotype has at least ten counts. The chain has TRBV27 and TRBJ2-7; TRBD2 matches 7 bases. Germline CDR1 MNHEY, CDR2 SMNVEV (reference sequence). CDR3 length: 16 amino acids. V lost 1 base to trimming and J lost 2 bases; unmatched junction nucleotides: 8. The CDR3: CASSLLTREAPYEQYF. The CDR3, as DNA: TGTGCCAGCAGTTTATTAACCCGGGAGGCCCCCTACGAGCAGTACTTC.

The table lists this clonotype with many counts. CDR3 sequence (DNA): TGTGCCAGCAGTTTAAGGCGGATGAATTCACCCCTCCACTTT. As protein: CASSLRRMNSPLHF. The chain couples TRBV12-3 or TRBV12-4 to TRBJ1-6; D gene ambiguous. CDR3 length: 14 amino acids. The ends were cut back, 2 bases at V and 7 bases at J, with 9 bases in the middle.

This clonotype was seen many times. The chain couples TRBV6-2 or TRBV6-3 to TRBJ1-5; a weak D match, TRBD1 (6 bases). Germline loops: CDR1 MNHEY, CDR2 SVGEGT. V was trimmed by 7 bases and J by 4 bases, leaving 11 bases between them. The CDR3 runs 13 residues. The CDR3 region has the DNA TGTGCCAGCAAGGGGGTTCTAAATCAGCCCCAGCATTTT. Translated: CASKGVLNQPQHF.

This clonotype has at least ten counts. V is TRBV20-1 and J is TRBJ2-5, with D perhaps matching TRBD1 (6 bases). Germline V lookup: CDR1 DFQATT, CDR2 SNEGSKA (reference sequence). V gave up 1 base and J gave up 0 bases, with 6 bases separating them. The CDR3 runs to 13 residues. CDR3 bases: TGCAGTGCTAGAGGGGACAACCAAGAGACCCAGTACTTC. Translation: CSARGDNQETQYF.

This clonotype was seen ten or more times. The rearrangement joins TRBV11-1 to TRBJ2-7; perhaps TRBD2 as D (6 bases). The CDR3 has 16 amino acids. CDR1 is SGHAT and CDR2 is FQDESV in the germline V gene (reference sequence). V was pared by 3 bases and J by 3 bases, with 18 bases between. Here the CDR3 reads CASSLTTGELGYEQYF. CDR3 sequence (DNA): TGTGCCAGCAGCTTGACGACGGGAGAACTAGGCTACGAGCAGTACTTC.

The chain couples TRBV28 to TRBJ1-5; D not resolved. The length of the CDR3 is 15 residues. Germline assignment: CDR1 MDHEN and CDR2 SYDVKM. The V and J ends lost 6 bases and 0 bases respectively, with 12 bases between them. The CDR3 loop is CASSSGLYSNQPQHF. The CDR3 DNA reads as TGTGCCAGCAGCTCGGGATTATATAGCAATCAGCCCCAGCATTTT.

This clonotype was detected many times. Here the CDR3 reads CASTESTGHNSPLHF. The CDR3 bases are TGTGCCAGCACGGAATCAACAGGTCACAATTCACCCCTCCACTTT. J is TRBJ1-6 and V is TRBV28; D is possibly TRBD1 (5 bases). There are 15 residues in the CDR3. CDR1 MDHEN and CDR2 SYDVKM come from the germline V gene. The V end was cut by 7 bases, the J end by 7 bases, with 17 bases between.

A single count supports this clonotype. The chain carries TRBV3-1 and TRBJ2-7; D is uncertain. The CDR3 is made up of 11 amino acids. V was shortened by 3 bases and J by 5 bases, with 5 bases between the two germline ends. The germline CDR1 and CDR2 sequences are LGHDT and YNNKEL (reference sequence). The CDR3 is CASSQINEQYF. Written as DNA, the CDR3 is TGTGCCAGCAGCCAGATTAACGAGCAGTACTTC.

This clonotype was found many times. V gene TRBV28 combines with J gene TRBJ2-7, with 8 positions matching TRBD2. J gave up 2 bases and V 8 bases, and 5 bases lay outside the gene matches. The CDR3 length is 13 residues. Germline V gene data show CDR1 as MDHEN and CDR2 as SYDVKM. The CDR3 bases are TGTGCCAGCGGCGGGGGGCCAACCTACGAGCAGTACTTC. Amino acids: CASGGGPTYEQYF.

This clonotype was recorded at least ten times. The rearrangement links TRBV5-1 to TRBJ2-2; no reliable D call. The CDR3 covers 13 residues. Trimming shortened V by 0 bases and J by 6 bases, and 6 bases separated the two germline ends. In germline, CDR1 is SGHRS, CDR2 YFSETQ. The CDR3 loop is CASSLEGPGELFF. CDR3 bases: TGCGCCAGCAGCTTGGAGGGCCCCGGGGAGCTGTTTTTT.

This clonotype has only a few counts. This CDR3 is CASSPRDSTYEQYF. CDR3 coding DNA: TGTGCCAGCAGCCCGAGGGACAGTACCTACGAGCAGTACTTC. The chain couples TRBV11-1 to TRBJ2-7, with TRBD1 matching over 7 bases. The CDR3 covers 14 residues. Germline V CDR1 and CDR2: SGHAT, FQDESV (reference sequence). Losses at the gene ends were 5 bases for V and 2 bases for J; bases not matched to a gene: 6.

The chain uses TRBV6-5 and TRBJ1-1; TRBD1 matches at 7 bases. CDR3 length: 15 amino acids. Germline V gives CDR1 MNHEY, CDR2 SVGAGI. J lost 4 bases, V lost 0 bases, and 5 bases had no gene match. This chain's CDR3 is CASSYSRGPGTEAFF. The CDR3 DNA is TGTGCCAGCAGTTACTCGAGGGGGCCTGGCACTGAAGCTTTCTTT.

This clonotype has just a few counts. The CDR3 spells CASSPFESSVETQYF. CDR3 DNA sequence: TGTGCCAGCAGCCCCTTTGAGAGTAGCGTAGAGACCCAGTACTTC. The J gene is TRBJ2-5, the V gene TRBV28, with D possibly matching TRBD2 (5 bases). The germline V gene has CDR1 MDHEN and CDR2 SYDVKM. Trimming removed 6 bases from V and 4 bases from J, with 18 bases in between. The CDR3 has 15 amino acids. Variable domain in full (rest from reference TRBV28 and TRBJ2-5): DVKVTQSSRYLVKRTGEKVFLECVQDMDHENMFWYRQDPGLGLRLIYFSYDVKMKEKGDIPEGYSVSREKKERFSLILESASTNQTSMYLCASSPFESSVETQYFGPGTRLLVL.

There are a few counts of this clonotype. The chain links TRBV6-1 to TRBJ2-2; 7 bases map to TRBD2. J lost 5 bases, V lost 8 bases, and 5 bases had no gene match. The germline CDR1 and CDR2 sequences are MNHNS and SASEGT. This CDR3 region has 13 residues. This CDR3 is CASGRDATGELFF. The CDR3 bases are TGTGCCAGCGGGAGGGACGCGACCGGGGAGCTGTTTTTT.

Many counts were recorded for this clonotype. A clone one base away is much larger, so this may be a read error. The chain recombines TRBV9 with TRBJ2-2; TRBD2 agrees at 7 bases. V lost 0 bases and J lost 3; bases outside the gene matches: 5. The CDR3 length is 16 residues. Per germline, CDR1 SGDLS and CDR2 YYNGEE. The CDR3 DNA reads TGTGCCAGCAGCGTAGGGGGGAGGGCGGACACCGGGGAGCTGTTTTTT. Amino acids: CASSVGGRADTGELFF.

This clonotype was seen at least ten times. V gene TRBV28 combines with J gene TRBJ2-5, with 12 bases fitting TRBD2. The CDR3 runs 12 residues. V lost 11 bases and J lost 5; bases outside the gene matches: 3. Per germline, CDR1 MDHEN and CDR2 SYDVKM. The CDR3: CASSGGAETQYF. The CDR3 nucleotides read TGTGCCTCTAGCGGGGGGGCGGAGACCCAGTACTTC.

This clonotype appeared many times. This chain joins TRBV19 and TRBJ1-5; possible D gene TRBD1, 5 bases. The length of the CDR3 is 15 residues. Germline V gene sequence: CDR1 LNHDA, CDR2 SQIVND (reference sequence). V lost 4 bases and J lost 0, with 10 bases in between. CDR3 nucleotide sequence: TGTGCCAGTAGTACAGGGCTCTATAGCAATCAGCCCCAGCATTTT. It translates to CASSTGLYSNQPQHF.

This clonotype was seen many times. The genes are TRBV27 and TRBJ1-5, with TRBD1 as a possible D gene (5 bases). Trimming cost V 5 bases and J 6 bases, with 17 bases left between them. The CDR3 contains 15 residues. Germline-derived CDR1 and CDR2 are MNHEY and SMNVEV (reference sequence). The CDR3 region is CASSLSYGAGQPQHF. DNA of the CDR3: TGTGCCAGCAGTCTCTCCTACGGGGCCGGTCAGCCCCAGCATTTT.

This clonotype was counted at least ten times. V gene TRBV19 combines with J gene TRBJ2-7; D is perhaps TRBD2 (5 bases). Germline lookup yields CDR1 LNHDA and CDR2 SQIVND (reference sequence). The CDR3 has 13 amino acids. Deletions cut 1 base from V and 6 bases from J, with 10 bases between. The CDR3 region has the DNA TGTGCCAGTAGTATAGTAGCGTACGGCGAGCAGTACTTC. It is translated as CASSIVAYGEQYF.

This sequence joins TRBV7-2 and TRBJ2-7; 7 positions match TRBD1. The V and J ends lost 6 bases and 4 bases, in that order; junction bases with no gene match: 9. This CDR3 region has 14 residues. Germline CDR1 reads SGHTA; CDR2 reads FQGNSA. For the CDR3, the DNA is TGTGCCAGCAGTGACTACAGGGGACCGTACGAGCAGTACTTC. This encodes CASSDYRGPYEQYF.

The V gene is TRBV12-3 or TRBV12-4, the J gene TRBJ1-2; no clear D. Trimming pared 5 bases from V and 6 bases from J, leaving 19 bases between. The CDR3 has 15 amino acids. CDR3 residues: CASSRAPVMVDGYTF. CDR3 sequence (DNA): TGTGCCAGCAGTCGAGCCCCGGTGATGGTGGATGGCTACACCTTC.

This clonotype occurred many times. The CDR3 loop reads CASRPLTGSGTEAFF. The CDR3 nucleotides are TGTGCCAGCCGTCCACTAACAGGGTCGGGGACTGAAGCTTTCTTT. This chain uses TRBV6-2 or TRBV6-3 with TRBJ1-1; tentatively, D is TRBD1 (6 bases). The CDR3 is 15 residues long. V lost 8 bases and J lost 5, with 21 bases in between. Germline V gene sequence: CDR1 MNHEY, CDR2 SVGEGT.

This clonotype appeared many times. The V call is TRBV27, the J call TRBJ2-7; D is ambiguous. Trimming stripped 3 bases from V and 6 bases from J, with 9 bases between. Germline V lookup: CDR1 MNHEY, CDR2 SMNVEV (reference sequence). The CDR3 consists of 12 residues. The CDR3 DNA sequence: TGTGCCAGCAGTTTTTCGTTCGGCGAGCAGTACTTC. Protein sequence: CASSFSFGEQYF.

This clonotype occurred many times. V and J are TRBV27 and TRBJ2-7; TRBD1 matches at 8 bases. CDR3 size: 14 residues. Per the germline V gene, CDR1 is MNHEY and CDR2 is SMNVEV (reference sequence). With V trimmed by 5 bases and J by 2 bases, 5 bases remained unmatched. The CDR3 DNA reads TGTGCCAGCAGTGCCAACAGGGGGACCTACGAGCAGTACTTC. It codes for CASSANRGTYEQYF.